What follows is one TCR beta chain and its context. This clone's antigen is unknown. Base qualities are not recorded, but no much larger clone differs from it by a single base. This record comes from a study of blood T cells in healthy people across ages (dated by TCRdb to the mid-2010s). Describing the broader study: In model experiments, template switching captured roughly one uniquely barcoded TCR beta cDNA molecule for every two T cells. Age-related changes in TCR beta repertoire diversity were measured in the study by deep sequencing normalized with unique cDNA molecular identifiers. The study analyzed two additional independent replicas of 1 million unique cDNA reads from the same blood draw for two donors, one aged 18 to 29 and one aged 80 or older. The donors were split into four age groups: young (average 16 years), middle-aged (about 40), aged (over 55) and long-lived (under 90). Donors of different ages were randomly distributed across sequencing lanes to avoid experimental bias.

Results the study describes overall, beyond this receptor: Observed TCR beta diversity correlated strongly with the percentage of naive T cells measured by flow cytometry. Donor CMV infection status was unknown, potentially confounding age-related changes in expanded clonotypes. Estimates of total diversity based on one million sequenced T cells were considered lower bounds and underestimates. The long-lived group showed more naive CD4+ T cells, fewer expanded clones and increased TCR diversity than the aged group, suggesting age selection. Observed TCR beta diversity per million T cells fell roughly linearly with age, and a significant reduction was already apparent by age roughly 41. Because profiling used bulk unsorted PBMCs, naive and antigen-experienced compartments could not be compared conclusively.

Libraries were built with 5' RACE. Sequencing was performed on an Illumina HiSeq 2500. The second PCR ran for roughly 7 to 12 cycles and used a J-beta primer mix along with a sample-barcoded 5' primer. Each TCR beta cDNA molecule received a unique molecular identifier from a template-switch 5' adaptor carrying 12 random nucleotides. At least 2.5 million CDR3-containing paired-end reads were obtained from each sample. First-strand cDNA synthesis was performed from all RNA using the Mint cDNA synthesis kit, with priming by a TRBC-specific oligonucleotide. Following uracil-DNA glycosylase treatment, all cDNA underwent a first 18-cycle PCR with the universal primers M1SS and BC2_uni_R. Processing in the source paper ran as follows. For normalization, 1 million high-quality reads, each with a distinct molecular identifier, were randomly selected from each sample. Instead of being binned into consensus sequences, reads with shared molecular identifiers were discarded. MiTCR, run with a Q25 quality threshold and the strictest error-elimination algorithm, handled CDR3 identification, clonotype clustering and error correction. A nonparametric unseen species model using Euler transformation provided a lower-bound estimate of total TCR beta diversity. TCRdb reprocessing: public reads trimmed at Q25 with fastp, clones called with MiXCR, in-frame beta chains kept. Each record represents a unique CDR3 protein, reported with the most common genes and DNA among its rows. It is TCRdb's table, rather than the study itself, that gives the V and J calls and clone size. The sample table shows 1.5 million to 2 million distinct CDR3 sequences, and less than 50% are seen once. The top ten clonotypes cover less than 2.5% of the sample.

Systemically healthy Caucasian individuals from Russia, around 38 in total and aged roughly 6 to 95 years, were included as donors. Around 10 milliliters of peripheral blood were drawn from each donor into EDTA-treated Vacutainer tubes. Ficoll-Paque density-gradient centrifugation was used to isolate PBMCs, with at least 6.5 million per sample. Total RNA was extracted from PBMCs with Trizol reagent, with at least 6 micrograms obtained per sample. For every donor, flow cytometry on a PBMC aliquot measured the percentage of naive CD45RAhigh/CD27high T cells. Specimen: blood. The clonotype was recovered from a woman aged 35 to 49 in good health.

The CDR3 is CASSRQELAYGYTF. The sequenced DNA: TGCGCCAGCAGCCGACAGGAGCTCGCTTATGGCTACACCTTC. The rearrangement combines TRBV5-1 with TRBJ1-2, with TRBD1 perhaps the D gene, on 6 matching bases. The CDR3 runs 14 residues from the cysteine to the phenylalanine. The sequence is cut down to CDR3 DNA, 42 bases in frame from base 1. In the germline V gene, CDR1 corresponds to SGHRS and CDR2 to YFSETQ. Trimming costs V 4 bases and J 5 bases, and their ends lie 15 bases apart.